The clone carrying this TCR beta chain was recorded a few times. The antigen is unknown. This specimen comes from a study of early T cells in non-severe SARS-CoV-2 infection. Study-level information: With bulk RNA from unsorted whole blood as input, sequencing yielded unpaired chains.

Points from the study as a whole: Matches to VDJdb favored anti-spike CD8 responses and missed private and CD4 specificities.

Attached unique molecular identifiers marked individual cDNA molecules. TCRdb itself ran the 5' RACE reads through MiXCR, one entry per CDR3 protein. The data contain about 42,000 distinct CDR3 sequences, 7.1% of them singletons. This TCR was recovered from an adult who was a healthcare worker with PCR-confirmed SARS-CoV-2 infection or an uninfected control (not recorded which). Sample: whole blood.

The CDR3 sequence is CASSPSLGRLYKQYF. DNA of the CDR3: TGTGCCAGCAGTCCCAGCCTCGGCAGACTGTACAAGCAGTACTTC. This chain connects TRBV12-3 or TRBV12-4 to TRBJ2-7; D unclear. V lost 5 bases and J lost 8, with 22 bases in between. This CDR3 region has 15 residues.